These T cell receptor beta chains were read from a single sample in a study of blood T cells in healthy people across ages. TCRdb re-called the 5' RACE reads through MiXCR, storing one row per CDR3 protein. Among about 640,000 distinct CDR3 sequences listed, approximately 50% were seen once. The source material was blood. The receptors were gathered from a man aged 55-75 years in good health. CDR3s include the opening cysteine and the closing phenylalanine or tryptophan. D genes are given only for firm matches. The listing skips clone size in some rows; elsewhere it reads once, few, many or a size class.

>-|16|TRBV27|TRBJ2-2|-
CASSLSGKIGNGELFF
TGTGCCAGCAGTTTATCAGGGAAGATCGGGAACGGGGAGCTGTTTTTT
>-|13|TRBV2|TRBJ1-2|-
CASSEQGGNGYTF
TGTGCCAGCAGTGAACAGGGAGGGAATGGCTACACCTTC
>TRBD1|14|TRBV28|TRBJ2-4|few
CASSSPGQGGEQYF
TGTGCCAGCAGCTCCCCGGGACAGGGTGGGGAGCAGTACTTC
>TRBD1|14|TRBV28|TRBJ1-2|-
CASSAGQGIYGYTF
TGTGCCAGCAGTGCGGGACAGGGTATTTACGGCTACACCTTC
>TRBD1|15|TRBV20-1|TRBJ2-7|-
CSARDPGTGAYEQYF
TGCAGTGCTAGAGACCCGGGGACAGGGGCCTACGAGCAGTACTTC
>-|12|TRBV4-2|TRBJ2-3|many
CASSQEGDTQYF
TGTGCCAGCAGCCAAGAAGGAGATACGCAGTATTTT
>TRBD1|15|TRBV5-5|TRBJ1-6|once
CASSSGQGLHSPLHF
TGTGCCAGCAGCTCCGGACAGGGTTTACATTCACCCCTCCACTTT
>TRBD1|15|TRBV2|TRBJ2-2|few
CASRTGTGQIGELFF
TGTGCCAGCAGGACCGGGACAGGTCAAATCGGGGAGCTGTTTTTT
>-|15|TRBV28|TRBJ2-5|-
CASSLGGGIGETQYF
TGTGCCAGCAGTTTAGGTGGAGGGATAGGGGAGACCCAGTACTTC
>-|14|TRBV20-1|TRBJ1-1|-
CSARDSGGGTEAFF
TGCAGTGCTAGAGATTCGGGGGGCGGCACTGAAGCTTTCTTT
>-|16|TRBV3-1|TRBJ2-7|few
CASSRSGQEPSYEQYF
TGTGCCAGCAGCCGTAGCGGCCAAGAACCCTCCTACGAGCAGTACTTC
>-|12|TRBV20-1|TRBJ2-5|few
CSASPGAETQYF
TGCAGTGCTAGTCCTGGGGCCGAGACCCAGTACTTC
>-|14|TRBV7-2|TRBJ2-4|few
CASSLGGSQGIQYF
TGTGCCAGCAGCTTAGGCGGTTCCCAAGGGATTCAGTACTTC
>-|14|TRBV12-3/TRBV12-4|TRBJ2-7|-
CASSLGDTDYEQYF
TGTGCCAGCAGTTTGGGGGACACTGACTACGAGCAGTACTTC
>TRBD2|14|TRBV20-1|TRBJ2-7|-
CSAQSSGGAYEQYF
TGCAGTGCCCAAAGTAGCGGGGGGGCCTACGAGCAGTACTTC
>-|13|TRBV12-3/TRBV12-4|TRBJ2-3|-
CATSGVWTDTQYF
TGTGCCACCAGTGGGGTGTGGACAGATACGCAGTATTTT
>-|12|TRBV7-2|TRBJ2-3|-
CASSLSGAAQYF
TGTGCCAGCAGCTTATCGGGGGCGGCGCAGTATTTT
>-|13|TRBV18|TRBJ2-7|few
CASTNYNSYEQYF
TGTGCCAGCACAAACTACAACTCCTACGAGCAGTACTTC
>-|16|TRBV5-1|TRBJ2-5|few
CASSLNRAGLEETQYF
TGCGCCAGCAGCTTGAACAGGGCCGGTTTGGAGGAGACCCAGTACTTC
>TRBD1|15|TRBV5-1|TRBJ1-2|once
CASSPAGTGEGGYTF
TGCGCCAGCAGCCCGGCCGGGACAGGGGAAGGAGGCTACACCTTC
>-|16|TRBV20-1|TRBJ2-3|-
CSARVNSGLRSDTQYF
TGCAGTGCTAGAGTGAACTCGGGACTTCGGTCAGATACGCAGTATTTT
>TRBD1|17|TRBV7-4|TRBJ2-2|few
CASSAKGQGLRTGELFF
TGTGCCAGCAGCGCGAAGGGACAGGGGCTGAGGACCGGGGAGCTGTTTTTT
>TRBD2|14|TRBV20-1|TRBJ2-1|-
CSTILAGGTSEQFF
TGCAGTACTATACTAGCGGGGGGGACGTCTGAGCAGTTCTTC
>TRBD2|14|TRBV29-1|TRBJ2-5|few
CSVVRTSFIETQYF
TGCAGCGTGGTCCGGACTAGTTTTATTGAGACCCAGTACTTC
>-|14|TRBV5-1|TRBJ2-5|-
CASSPTGVRETQYF
TGCGCCAGCAGCCCAACGGGGGTACGAGAGACCCAGTACTTC
>-|15|TRBV5-1|TRBJ2-7|-
CASSPGTSRSYEQYF
TGCGCCAGCAGCCCAGGGACCTCCCGGTCCTACGAGCAGTACTTC
>TRBD1|15|TRBV24-1|TRBJ2-7|-
CATRPGQSYSYEQYF
TGTGCCACCAGACCGGGACAGAGTTACTCCTACGAGCAGTACTTC
>TRBD2|14|TRBV20-1|TRBJ2-3|once
CSARAGGSTDTQYF
TGCAGTGCTAGAGCGGGGGGTAGCACAGATACGCAGTATTTT